This TCR beta chain was documented in a study of cytomegalovirus exposure and HLA in healthy donors. Both 60 Vbeta primers and 13 Jbeta primers went into the PCR. TCRdb's table, derived via immunoSEQ multiplex PCR, lists solely in-frame clones and lacks some. The sample shows approximately 140,000 clones, 60% to 80% of them seen only once. The CDR3 is 13 amino acids. The junction had 2 bases not matched to a gene; V was cut back by 5 bases and J by 4 bases. Germline CDR1 reads PRHDT; CDR2 reads FYEKMQ (reference sequence). Sequences were obtained from PBMCs. The receptor's source is a man in his forties in good health and CMV-seronegative. The rearrangement joins TRBV13 to TRBJ1-3, with 7 bases matching TRBD1. The CDR3 coding sequence is TGTGCCAGCAGCGGGACAGAAGGAAACACCATATATTTT. Protein: CASSGTEGNTIYF.